This section outlines one TCR beta chain sequence together with its context. These data come from a study of CD8+CD57+ T cells in acquired aplastic anemia. Germline-derived CDR1 and CDR2 are MGHDK and SYGVNS. The V end lost 6 bases, the J end lost 5 bases, and 16 bases lay between the germline ends. The CDR3 has 14 residues. Only patients with CD8+CD57+ cell expansion on flow cytometry were chosen for sequencing. Profiling that covered TCR beta VDJ and CDR3 relied on genomic DNA as its template. TCRdb itself ran the reads through MiXCR, one entry per CDR3 protein. Counted here are 200,000 to 300,000 distinct CDR3 sequences, 82% occurring once; the ten biggest clones make up 35% to 50%.

The source of this sequence is a human donor with aplastic anemia. The chain is built from TRBV25-1 and TRBJ1-2; D is uncertain. Sequenced input: sorted CD4+, CD8+, or CD8+CD57+ T cells (not recorded which) from PBMCs. CDR3 loop: CASSARPAIYGYTF. CDR3 nucleotide sequence: TGTGCCAGCAGCGCACGACCGGCAATATATGGCTACACCTTC.